This T cell receptor (beta chain) originates from a study of blood T cell repertoires in COVID-19. The repertoire was sequenced with immunoSEQ multiplex PCR; TCRdb's copy has only in-frame clones and lacks some. Of some 320,000 clones listed, approximately 89% are singletons. This CDR3 contains 15 residues. CDR1 and CDR2 (germline): SGHRS, YFSETQ. V lost 0 bases, J lost 4 bases, and 12 bases lay in between. The source material was PBMCs or T cells enriched from blood (not recorded which). This chain links TRBV5-1 with TRBJ2-3; a possible D gene is TRBD2 (5 bases). The origin of this receptor is a woman under 40 who had recovered from COVID-19. The CDR3 here is CASSLAGVGSDTQYF. Here the CDR3 DNA reads TGCGCCAGCAGCTTGGCCGGGGTCGGGTCAGATACGCAGTATTTT.